The 26 T cell receptor beta chains given below trace back to one sample, sequenced in a study of T-cell reconstitution after alpha-beta-depleted transplantation in children. It was with unique molecular identifiers that the TCRbeta library was prepared. Using its own MiXCR run on the PCR reads, TCRdb lists one record per CDR3 protein. The top ten hold about 2% of the sample, which has roughly 500,000 distinct CDR3 sequences, over 9.5% seen once. This specimen consisted of PBMCs, obtained before TCRalphabeta/CD19-depleted stem cell transplant. The receptors come from a child aged 2 to 9 with inherited bone marrow failure, due to receive a stem cell transplant.

This clonotype was found many times. The chain is built from TRBV6-5 and TRBJ1-2; D gene uncertain. Trimming left V 0 bases short and J 1 base short, with 12 bases between. Germline V gene data show CDR1 as MNHEY and CDR2 as SVGAGI. The length of the CDR3 is 16 residues. CDR3: CASSYSSGHFNYGYTF. CDR3 sequence (DNA): TGTGCCAGCAGTTACTCTTCAGGCCATTTTAACTATGGCTACACCTTC.

The sample holds many counts of this clonotype. V and J are TRBV24-1 and TRBJ2-5; D may be TRBD2 (6 bases). Looked up from germline, CDR1 is KGHDR and CDR2 is SFDVKD. Deletions cut 9 bases from V and 5 bases from J, with 15 bases between. The CDR3 sequence is 13 residues long. CDR3 DNA sequence: TGTGCCACCTCCCGGGGAGGCGACGAGACCCAGTACTTC. Translation: CATSRGGDETQYF.

This clonotype came up many times. V usage is TRBV12-3 or TRBV12-4 and J usage is TRBJ2-7, with a possible D match to TRBD2 (7 bases). V was trimmed by 3 bases and J by 1 base, leaving 10 bases between them. CDR3 size: 14 residues. This CDR3 is CASSFRGGSYEQYF. CDR3 nucleotide sequence: TGTGCCAGCAGTTTCAGGGGAGGGTCCTACGAGCAGTACTTC.

This clonotype was counted ten times or more. This chain uses TRBV20-1 with TRBJ2-1; D tentatively reads TRBD1 or TRBD2 (5 bases each). This CDR3 has 16 amino acids. With 1 base removed from V and 4 bases from J, the gap between germline ends came to 17 bases. CDR1 and CDR2 from the germline V gene are DFQATT and SNEGSKA (reference sequence). The chain's CDR3 is CSARGRGGTFYNEQFF. CDR3 DNA: TGCAGTGCTAGAGGACGGGGCGGCACGTTTTACAATGAGCAGTTCTTC.

This clonotype was seen repeatedly, ten times or more. The rearrangement uses TRBV4-2 and TRBJ2-6; 12 bases fit TRBD1. Trimming at V came to 4 bases and at J to 3 bases, leaving 4 bases not matched to a gene. The length of the CDR3 is 17 residues. The germline V gene has CDR1 LGHNA and CDR2 YNFKEQ. DNA for the CDR3: TGTGCCAGCAGCCCCGGGACAGGGGGCAGTGGGGCCAACGTCCTGACTTTC. The encoded protein is CASSPGTGGSGANVLTF.

In this sample, this clonotype turned up a few times. The rearrangement uses TRBV29-1 and TRBJ2-7, with TRBD1 identical over 7 bases. CDR3 length: 11 amino acids. J gave up 3 bases and V 8 bases, and 4 bases lay outside the gene matches. Germline V gives CDR1 SQVTM, CDR2 ANQGSEA. CDR3 nucleotides: TGCAGCCGAGACAGGGACTACGAGCAGTACTTC. Amino acid sequence: CSRDRDYEQYF.

This clonotype was detected ten times or more. V usage is TRBV7-8 and J usage is TRBJ2-2, with 9 nucleotides matching TRBD1. The V gene's germline CDR1 is SGHVS and CDR2 FQNEAQ. V gave up 3 bases and J gave up 4 bases; unmatched junction bases: 9. The CDR3 sequence is 17 residues long. CDR3 sequence reads: CASSLPHGTGITGELFF. DNA of the CDR3: TGTGCCAGCAGCTTGCCCCACGGGACAGGGATCACCGGGGAGCTGTTTTTT.

The chain carries TRBV4-2 and TRBJ2-1; the match to TRBD1 covers 8 bases. The CDR3 sequence is 16 residues long. Germline trimming cut 0 bases from V and 2 bases from J; bases unmatched to any gene: 3. CDR1 is LGHNA, CDR2 YNFKEQ, per germline. CDR3 nucleotides: TGTGCCAGCAGCCAAGATTCAGGGGGCACCTACAATGAGCAGTTCTTC. Its translation: CASSQDSGGTYNEQFF.

This clonotype was seen repeatedly, ten times or more. The chain recombines TRBV2 with TRBJ2-7; no definite D call. Germline CDR1 is SNHLY and CDR2 is FYNNEI. V lost 8 bases and J 2 bases, leaving 7 bases between the germline ends. The CDR3 runs 11 residues. CDR3 sequence reads: CASGVTYEQYF. The CDR3 coding sequence is TGTGCCAGCGGCGTAACCTACGAGCAGTACTTC.

This clonotype showed up many times. The chain recombines TRBV28 with TRBJ2-2, with TRBD2 matching 8 bases. V shed 5 bases, J shed 6 bases, and the junction held 11 bases outside the gene matches. CDR1 and CDR2 from the germline V gene are MDHEN and SYDVKM. There are 16 residues in the CDR3. The DNA of the CDR3 is TGTGCCAGCAGTCCCTCGGGACTAGTTGTTGCCGGGGAGCTGTTTTTT. Its protein is CASSPSGLVVAGELFF. The full variable domain, rest sourced from reference TRBV28 and TRBJ2-2, is DVKVTQSSRYLVKRTGEKVFLECVQDMDHENMFWYRQDPGLGLRLIYFSYDVKMKEKGDIPEGYSVSREKKERFSLILESASTNQTSMYLCASSPSGLVVAGELFFGEGSRLTVL.

This chain uses TRBV6-2 or TRBV6-3 with TRBJ2-2; no clear D gene. V lost 2 bases and J 8 bases, leaving 9 bases between the germline ends. CDR1 MNHEY and CDR2 SVGEGT come from the germline V gene. The CDR3 is 13 residues long. In DNA, the CDR3 is TGTGCCAGCAGTTACGTCCTCACTGGGGAGCTGTTTTTT. Protein: CASSYVLTGELFF.

In its sample, this clonotype was seen many times. J is TRBJ1-1 and V is TRBV27, with 7 bases lining up with TRBD1. In germline, CDR1 is MNHEY, CDR2 SMNVEV (reference sequence). With 3 bases clipped from V and 2 bases from J, the junction kept 3 bases outside the gene matches. The CDR3 is made up of 14 amino acids. This CDR3 is CASSFRGLNTEAFF. The CDR3, as DNA: TGTGCCAGCAGTTTTAGGGGGCTTAACACTGAAGCTTTCTTT.

At least ten counts were recorded for this clonotype. V usage is TRBV25-1 and J usage is TRBJ2-1; tentatively, D is TRBD2 (6 bases). V was cut by 1 base and J by 0 bases, with 10 bases left in between. This CDR3 is built from 16 residues. Per germline, CDR1 MGHDK and CDR2 SYGVNS. The CDR3 bases are TGTGCCAGCAGTGAATTAGGGACTTACTCCTACAATGAGCAGTTCTTC. Amino acid sequence: CASSELGTYSYNEQFF.

This clonotype occurred many times. The rearrangement joins TRBV10-2 to TRBJ2-3; 12 nucleotides line up with TRBD2. V shed 8 bases and J 4 bases; nucleotides not matched to a gene: 7. The V gene's germline CDR1 is WSHSY and CDR2 SAAADI. The CDR3 is made up of 15 amino acids. CDR3 DNA: TGCGCCAGCGAAGGACTAGCGGGACGTCCAGATACGCAGTATTTT. The encoded protein is CASEGLAGRPDTQYF.

To note about this clonotype: A much larger clone lies one base from this, so it may be a read error. V usage is TRBV7-9 and J usage is TRBJ2-4; the match to TRBD2 covers 7 bases. Germline CDR1 SEHNR, CDR2 FQNEAQ (reference sequence). The CDR3 is made up of 13 amino acids. In nucleotides, the CDR3 is TGTGCCGGCAGCTTGGCCGGGGAGGGCATTCAGTACTTC. Protein: CAGSLAGEGIQYF.

The rearrangement uses TRBV19 and TRBJ2-3; the D is unclear. Germline V lookup: CDR1 LNHDA, CDR2 SQIVND (reference sequence). This CDR3 has 12 amino acids. The V end was cut by 3 bases, the J end by 7 bases, with 8 bases between. CDR3 nucleotide sequence: TGTGCCAGTAGTATCAACAGTAATACGCAGTATTTT. Translated: CASSINSNTQYF. Looking up the rest from reference TRBV19 and TRBJ2-3 gives the full variable domain: DGGITQSPKYLFRKEGQNVTLSCEQNLNHDAMYWYRQDPGQGLRLIYYSQIVNDFQKGDIAEGYSVSREKKESFPLTVTSAQKNPTAFYLCASSINSNTQYFGPGTRLTVL.

The V gene is TRBV19, the J gene TRBJ1-1; 7 bases are a match to TRBD1. Germline CDR1 reads LNHDA; CDR2 reads SQIVND (reference sequence). The CDR3 is 18 amino acids. V gave up 0 bases and J gave up 1 base; unmatched junction bases: 11. The CDR3 protein is CASSIDRGDSRANTEAFF. DNA of the CDR3: TGTGCCAGTAGTATAGATAGAGGGGACAGTCGGGCGAACACTGAAGCTTTCTTT.

This clonotype was observed many times. The chain joins TRBV27 to TRBJ1-6; a possible D gene is TRBD1 (5 bases). Between the trimmed V and J ends, which lost 5 bases and 0 bases, there was a span of 8 bases. The germline V gene has CDR1 MNHEY and CDR2 SMNVEV (reference sequence). This CDR3 region has 15 residues. The CDR3 DNA reads as TGTGCCAGCAGTGCAGGGAGCTCCTATAATTCACCCCTCCACTTT. It specifies CASSAGSSYNSPLHF.

This clonotype was observed at least ten times. The chain employs TRBV20-1 and TRBJ2-7, with 12 bases fitting TRBD2. The CDR3 totals 13 residues. Germline V CDR1 and CDR2: DFQATT, SNEGSKA (reference sequence). With V trimmed by 6 bases and J by 3 bases, 3 bases remained unmatched. The CDR3: CSAILAGGYEQYF. In DNA, the CDR3 is TGCAGTGCCATACTAGCGGGAGGCTACGAGCAGTACTTC.

This clonotype was observed at least ten times. This sequence joins TRBV4-2 and TRBJ1-2; possible D gene TRBD1, 6 bases. V was cut by 4 bases and J by 7 bases, with 22 bases left in between. Germline CDR1 and CDR2: LGHNA and YNFKEQ. The CDR3 spans 16 residues. The CDR3 nucleotides read TGTGCCAGCAGCCTAGACCCTCCGGGGGGCGGATCTGGCTACACCTTC. It specifies CASSLDPPGGGSGYTF.

V and J are TRBV12-3 or TRBV12-4 and TRBJ2-2, with 14 nucleotides matching TRBD2. V was pared by 6 bases and J by 5 bases, with 8 bases of the junction left unmatched. The CDR3 extends over 17 amino acids. CDR3 residues: CASRPTSGRAGTGELFF. CDR3 bases: TGTGCCAGCAGACCGACTAGCGGGAGGGCCGGGACCGGGGAGCTGTTTTTT.

This clonotype has only a few counts. The chain couples TRBV12-3 or TRBV12-4 to TRBJ2-7, with 7 nucleotides matching TRBD2. The CDR3 consists of 15 residues. V lost 3 bases, J lost 4 bases, and 9 bases stayed unmatched. CDR3 region: CASSFGGGRGYEQYF. Here the CDR3 DNA reads TGTGCCAGCAGTTTTGGTGGCGGGAGAGGGTACGAGCAGTACTTC.

This clonotype was recorded many times. The V call is TRBV20-1, the J call TRBJ2-5; no clear D. This CDR3 has 11 residues. Germline V gene sequence: CDR1 DFQATT, CDR2 SNEGSKA (reference sequence). Trimming cost V 6 bases and J 5 bases, with 10 bases left between them. In DNA form, the CDR3 reads TGCAGTGCGACCCCTTGGGAGACCCAGTACTTC. It yields the protein CSATPWETQYF.

This clonotype came up many times. The chain joins TRBV7-2 to TRBJ1-1; tentative D call: TRBD1 (6 bases). This CDR3 is 13 amino acids long. Germline CDR1 reads SGHTA; CDR2 reads FQGNSA. The V gene lost 8 bases and the J gene lost 5 bases, with 15 bases spanning the gap. The CDR3 DNA reads as TGTGCCAGCGGGGAACAGGGTTGGACTGAAGCTTTCTTT. Amino acids: CASGEQGWTEAFF.

In this sample, this clonotype turned up a few times. This rearrangement joins TRBV7-8 to TRBJ2-7, with a weak D call TRBD2 (5 bases). Germline V lookup: CDR1 SGHVS, CDR2 FQNEAQ. This CDR3 contains 16 residues. V lost 1 base, J lost 4 bases, and 17 bases lay in between. CDR3 DNA sequence: TGTGCCAGCAGCTTAGTTGAGGGCGAGGGAAAATACGAGCAGTACTTC. Translating it yields CASSLVEGEGKYEQYF.

This clonotype appeared many times. The chain combines TRBV24-1 with TRBJ2-2, with 9 bases identical to TRBD1. Germline CDR1 is KGHDR and CDR2 is SFDVKD. CDR3 size: 16 residues. J gave up 4 bases and V 2 bases, and 4 bases lay outside the gene matches. The CDR3 reads CATSDWTQGATGELFF. CDR3 DNA: TGTGCCACCAGTGATTGGACACAGGGGGCCACCGGGGAGCTGTTTTTT.